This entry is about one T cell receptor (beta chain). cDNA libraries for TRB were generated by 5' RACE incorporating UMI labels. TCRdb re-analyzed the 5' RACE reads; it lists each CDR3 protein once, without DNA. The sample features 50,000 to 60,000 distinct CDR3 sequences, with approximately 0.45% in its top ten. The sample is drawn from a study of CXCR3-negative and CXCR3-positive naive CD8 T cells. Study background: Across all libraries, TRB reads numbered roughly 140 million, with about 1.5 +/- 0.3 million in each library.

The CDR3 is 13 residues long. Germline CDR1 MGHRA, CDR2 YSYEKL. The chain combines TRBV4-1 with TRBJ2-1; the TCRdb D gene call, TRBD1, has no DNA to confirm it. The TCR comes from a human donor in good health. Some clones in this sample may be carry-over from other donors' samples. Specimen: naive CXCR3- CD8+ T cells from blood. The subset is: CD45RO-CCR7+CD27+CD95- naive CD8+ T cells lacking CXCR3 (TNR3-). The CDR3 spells CASTGPGDNEQFF.